The T cell receptor beta chain described here comes from a study of cytomegalovirus exposure and HLA in healthy donors. Study-wide results and limits: Most TCRs appeared rarely, but some public TCRs recurred in many donors.

With 60 Vbeta and 13 Jbeta primers, the PCR was carried out. Sequencing was performed with immunoSEQ multiplex PCR; in TCRdb, only in-frame clones are kept and a portion is missing. Its clone listing holds about 82,000 clones. Between the trimmed V and J ends, which lost 0 bases and 5 bases, there was a span of 13 bases. The germline CDR1 and CDR2 sequences are MGHRA and YSYEKL. This CDR3 comprises 15 residues. Remarks on this clone: Its matching antigen is unknown.

This receptor was identified in a woman in her thirties in good health and CMV-seronegative. This chain connects TRBV4-1 to TRBJ1-1; D gene unclear. The sequenced sample consisted of PBMCs. The CDR3: CASSQESVLTTEAFF. In DNA form, the CDR3 reads TGCGCCAGCAGCCAAGAATCAGTACTAACGACTGAAGCTTTCTTT.